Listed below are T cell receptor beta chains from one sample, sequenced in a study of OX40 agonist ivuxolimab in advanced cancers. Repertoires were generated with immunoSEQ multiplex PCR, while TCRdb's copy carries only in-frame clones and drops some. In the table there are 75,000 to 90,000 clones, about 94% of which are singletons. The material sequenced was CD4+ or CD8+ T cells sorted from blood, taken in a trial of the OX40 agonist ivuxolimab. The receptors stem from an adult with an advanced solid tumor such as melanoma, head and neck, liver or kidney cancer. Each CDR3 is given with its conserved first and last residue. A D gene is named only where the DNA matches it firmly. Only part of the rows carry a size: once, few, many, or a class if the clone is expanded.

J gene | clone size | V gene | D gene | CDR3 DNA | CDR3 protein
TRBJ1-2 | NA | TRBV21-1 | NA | TGTGCCAGCAGCAAGACAGCCGGCTACACCTTC | CASSKTAGYTF
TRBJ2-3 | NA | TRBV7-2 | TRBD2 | TGTGCCAGCAGCGCGGGACTAGTCACAGATACGCAGTATTTT | CASSAGLVTDTQYF
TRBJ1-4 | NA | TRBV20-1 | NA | TGCAGTGCTCCAGAGGGGGAAAAACTGTTTTTT | CSAPEGEKLFF
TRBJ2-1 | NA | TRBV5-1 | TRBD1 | TGCGCCAGCAGCTTGGGACAGGGTGCAAATGAGCAGTTCTTC | CASSLGQGANEQFF
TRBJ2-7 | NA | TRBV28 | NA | TGTGCCAGCACCACAAATCTCCAGTTCTACGAGCAGTACTTC | CASTTNLQFYEQYF
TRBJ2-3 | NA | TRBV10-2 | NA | TGCGCCAGCAGTGAGGGGGCTTGGGGAAGGGGCACAGATACGCAGTATTTT | CASSEGAWGRGTDTQYF
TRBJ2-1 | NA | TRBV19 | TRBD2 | TGTGCCAGTAGGGCGGGACTAGCGGGAGGGGATAATGAGCAGTTCTTC | CASRAGLAGGDNEQFF
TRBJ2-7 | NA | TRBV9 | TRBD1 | TGTGCCAGCAGCGCGGGACAGGGCGGCGAGGAGCAGTACTTC | CASSAGQGGEEQYF
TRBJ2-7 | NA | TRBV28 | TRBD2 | TGTGCCAGCAGTTCGCGGGACTATAAGGCCTACGAGCAGTACTTC | CASSSRDYKAYEQYF
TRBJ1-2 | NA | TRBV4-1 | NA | TGCGCCAGCAGCCAGCTGGGATATGGCTACACCTTC | CASSQLGYGYTF
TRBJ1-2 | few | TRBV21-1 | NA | TGTGCCAGCAGCAAAGATGGATTTTGGGACAAATGTTGCTATGGCTACACCTTC | CASSKDGFWDKCCYGYTF
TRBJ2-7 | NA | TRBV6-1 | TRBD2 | TGTGCCAGCATGGGGACTAGCGGGAGCGAGCAGTACTTC | CASMGTSGSEQYF
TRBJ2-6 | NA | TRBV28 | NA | TGTGCCAGCAGTTTTTTTCCTTCTGGGGCCAACGTCCTGACTTTC | CASSFFPSGANVLTF
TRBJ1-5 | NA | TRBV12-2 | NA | TGTGCAAGTCGCTTAGGCTCTCGGCAGCCCCAGCATTTT | CASRLGSRQPQHF
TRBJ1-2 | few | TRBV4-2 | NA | TGTGCCAGCAGTCAGGTGGGGAGGTATGGCTACACCTTC | CASSQVGRYGYTF
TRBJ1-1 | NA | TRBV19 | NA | TGTGCCAGTAGTATAGTGGCAACAAGGGCAAACACTGAAGCTTTCTTT | CASSIVATRANTEAFF
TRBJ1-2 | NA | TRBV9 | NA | TGTGCCAGCAGCGTAGGCCAGTTCTATGGCTACACCTTC | CASSVGQFYGYTF
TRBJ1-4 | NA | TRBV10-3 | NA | TGTGCCATCAGTGAGGGTAGTACTAATGAAAAACTGTTTTTT | CAISEGSTNEKLFF
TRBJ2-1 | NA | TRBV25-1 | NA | TGTGCCAGCAGTGAATCGAGTGGGGGGACCTACAATGAGCAGTTCTTC | CASSESSGGTYNEQFF
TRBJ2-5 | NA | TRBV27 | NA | TGTGCCAGCAGTTTAGGGGACGGCCAAGAGACCCAGTACTTC | CASSLGDGQETQYF
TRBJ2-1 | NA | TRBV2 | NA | TGTGCCAGCAGTGATTCCTGGGGCCCGAAAAGGGAGCAGTTCTTC | CASSDSWGPKREQFF
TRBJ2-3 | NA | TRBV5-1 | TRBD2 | TGCGCCAGCGCGGATGGGACTATGTGGACAGATACGCAGTATTTT | CASADGTMWTDTQYF
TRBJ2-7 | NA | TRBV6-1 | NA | TGTGCCAGCAGGGGGGTCGCTTACGAGCAGTACTTC | CASRGVAYEQYF
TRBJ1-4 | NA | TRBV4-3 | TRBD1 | TGCGCCAGCAGCCACGCCGGGACAGGGAATCAAAAACTGTTTTTT | CASSHAGTGNQKLFF
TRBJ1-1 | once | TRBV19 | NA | TGTGCCAGTAGTATGCCCCTACTCGGGTACACTGAAGCTTTCTTT | CASSMPLLGYTEAFF
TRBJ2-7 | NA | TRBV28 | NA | TGTGCCAGCAGTAACGGAGGGCCTCCGGGGGACGAGCAGTACTTC | CASSNGGPPGDEQYF
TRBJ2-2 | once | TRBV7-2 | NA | TGTGCCAGCAGCCAAGGGGGGATTAACACCGGGGAGCTGTTTTTT | CASSQGGINTGELFF
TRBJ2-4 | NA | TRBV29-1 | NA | TGCAGCGGCTTGGGCGGGCAGGGGAGGAACATTCAGTACTTC | CSGLGGQGRNIQYF
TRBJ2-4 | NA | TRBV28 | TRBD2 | TGTGCCAGCAGTTTATCTGGAGCGGGAAGCGAGAAAAACATTCAGTACTTC | CASSLSGAGSEKNIQYF
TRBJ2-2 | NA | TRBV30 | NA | TGTGCCTGGAGTAGATTTACCGGGGAGCTGTTTTTT | CAWSRFTGELFF
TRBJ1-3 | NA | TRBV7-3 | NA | TGTGCCAGCAGCTCCGACCACGACAGAGGAAACACCATATATTTT | CASSSDHDRGNTIYF
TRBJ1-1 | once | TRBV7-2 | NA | TGTGCCTCGCGGAAGAGGGGCCTTATAATGAACACTGAAGCTTTCTTT | CASRKRGLIMNTEAFF
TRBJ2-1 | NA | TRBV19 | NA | TGTGCCAGTAGTCCCCTAGCGAACTCCTACAATGAGCAGTTCTTC | CASSPLANSYNEQFF
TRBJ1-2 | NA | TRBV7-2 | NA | TGTGCCAGCAGCTCCAGGACAGATAACTATGGCTACACCTTC | CASSSRTDNYGYTF
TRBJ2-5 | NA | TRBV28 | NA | TGTGCCAGCAGTTTACATGCCCAAGAGACCCAGTACTTC | CASSLHAQETQYF
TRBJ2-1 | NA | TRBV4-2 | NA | TGTGCCAGCAGCCAGGGTGAACAATACAATGAGCAGTTCTTC | CASSQGEQYNEQFF
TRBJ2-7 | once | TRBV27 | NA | TGTGCCAGCAGGGGTTGGGGGCGCGGCGAGCAGTACTTC | CASRGWGRGEQYF
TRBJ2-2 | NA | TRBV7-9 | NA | TGTGCCAGCTCCCGTAACCTTTTAGTGGCAGGGCCCACCGGGGAGCTGTTTTTT | CASSRNLLVAGPTGELFF
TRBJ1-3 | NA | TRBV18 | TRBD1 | TGTGCCAGCTCACCTTGGGTACTCGACGGGACAGGGGCTGGAAACACCATATATTTT | CASSPWVLDGTGAGNTIYF
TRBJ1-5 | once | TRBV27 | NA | TGTGCCAGCAGTAGGGACAATAGCAATCAGCCCCAGCATTTT | CASSRDNSNQPQHF
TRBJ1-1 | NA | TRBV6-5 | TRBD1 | TGTGCCAGCAGTTACCAAGGGACAGGCTCTGAAGCTTTCTTT | CASSYQGTGSEAFF